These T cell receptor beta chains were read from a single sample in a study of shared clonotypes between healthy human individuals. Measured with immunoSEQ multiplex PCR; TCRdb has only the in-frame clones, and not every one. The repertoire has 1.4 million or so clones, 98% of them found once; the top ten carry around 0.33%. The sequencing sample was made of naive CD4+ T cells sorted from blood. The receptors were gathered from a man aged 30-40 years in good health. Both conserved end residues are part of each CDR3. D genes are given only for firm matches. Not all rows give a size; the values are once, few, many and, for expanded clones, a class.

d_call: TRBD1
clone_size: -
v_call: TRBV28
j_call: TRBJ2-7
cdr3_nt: TGTGCCAGCAGCCCCGACCGCCCCGGGACAGGGGTTAGCGAGCAGTACTTC
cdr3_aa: CASSPDRPGTGVSEQYF

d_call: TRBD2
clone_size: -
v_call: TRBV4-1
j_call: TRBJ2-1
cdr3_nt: TGCGCCAGCAGCCAAGATCCTAAGGGAGCGGGAGTCGGCAATGAGCAGTTCTTC
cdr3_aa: CASSQDPKGAGVGNEQFF

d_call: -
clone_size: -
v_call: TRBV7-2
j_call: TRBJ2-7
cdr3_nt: TGTGCCAGCAGCTTAGATTGGGGGGCCCAGTACTTC
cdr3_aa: CASSLDWGAQYF

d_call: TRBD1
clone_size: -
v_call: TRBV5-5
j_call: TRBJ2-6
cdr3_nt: TGTGCCAGTGAGATCAGACAGGGATCTACTGGGGCCAACGTCCTGACTTTC
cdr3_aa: CASEIRQGSTGANVLTF

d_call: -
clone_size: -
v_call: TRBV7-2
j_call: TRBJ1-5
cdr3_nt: TGTGCCAGCAGCTTAGCCGAGGGGGTCCCCCAGCATTTT
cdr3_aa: CASSLAEGVPQHF

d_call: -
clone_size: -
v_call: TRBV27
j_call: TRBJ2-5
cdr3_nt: TGTGCCAGCAGTGGGGGTCCGCTTCGGGAGACCCAGTACTTC
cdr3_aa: CASSGGPLRETQYF

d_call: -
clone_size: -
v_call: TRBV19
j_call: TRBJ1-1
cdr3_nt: TGTGCCAGTTTCCAGAACACTGAAGCTTTCTTT
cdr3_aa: CASFQNTEAFF

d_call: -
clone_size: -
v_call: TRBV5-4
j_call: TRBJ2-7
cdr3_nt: TGTGCCAGCAGCTTACGGGACTCGAGGTCATCAAACTTC
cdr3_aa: CASSLRDSRSSNF

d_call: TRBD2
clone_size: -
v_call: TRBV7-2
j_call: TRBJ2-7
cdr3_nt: TGTGCCAGCAGCCTAGGACTAGCGGGAGGCCACGAGCAGTACTTC
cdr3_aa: CASSLGLAGGHEQYF

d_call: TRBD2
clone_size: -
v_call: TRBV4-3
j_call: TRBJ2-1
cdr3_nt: TGCGCCAGCAGCCGGGGACTAGCGGGAGCCAATGAGCAGTTCTTC
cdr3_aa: CASSRGLAGANEQFF

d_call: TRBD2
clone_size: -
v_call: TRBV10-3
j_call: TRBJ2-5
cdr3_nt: TGTGCCATCAGTGAGTCTATCGGTCCGACTAGCGGGTTTCAAGAGACCCAGTACTTC
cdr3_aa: CAISESIGPTSGFQETQYF

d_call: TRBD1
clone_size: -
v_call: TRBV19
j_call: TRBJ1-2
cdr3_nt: TGTGCCAGTAGTATATACAGGGGGCATGGCTACACCTTC
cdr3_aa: CASSIYRGHGYTF

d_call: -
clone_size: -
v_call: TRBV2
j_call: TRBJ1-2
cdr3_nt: TGTGCCAGCAGTGACAGGACTTCTAACTATGGCTACACCTTC
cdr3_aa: CASSDRTSNYGYTF

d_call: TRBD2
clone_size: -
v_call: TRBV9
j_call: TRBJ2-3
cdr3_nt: TGTGCCAGCAGCGTAGAGGGAGGGGTTACGCAGTATTTT
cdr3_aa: CASSVEGGVTQYF

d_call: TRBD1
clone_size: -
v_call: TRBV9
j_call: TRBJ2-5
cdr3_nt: TGTGCCAGCAGTACACAGGGGGTAGGAGAGACCCAGTACTTC
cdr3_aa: CASSTQGVGETQYF

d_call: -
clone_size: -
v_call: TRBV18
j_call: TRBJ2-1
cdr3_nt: TGTGCCAGCTCACCGAATCTTCGCGTAAGCTCGGATGAGCAGTTCTTC
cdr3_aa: CASSPNLRVSSDEQFF

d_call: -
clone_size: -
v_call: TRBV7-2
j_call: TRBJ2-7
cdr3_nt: TGTGCCAGCAGCTTAGCTAACTACGAGCAGTACTTC
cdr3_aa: CASSLANYEQYF

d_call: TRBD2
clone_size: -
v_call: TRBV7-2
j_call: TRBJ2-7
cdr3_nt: TGTGCCAGCAGCTTCCTAGCGGGAGAATACGAGCAGTACTTC
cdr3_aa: CASSFLAGEYEQYF

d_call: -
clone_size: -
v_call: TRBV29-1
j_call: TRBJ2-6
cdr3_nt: TGCAGCGTCCCTGGGGTTGACGGGGCCAACGTCCTGACTTTC
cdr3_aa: CSVPGVDGANVLTF

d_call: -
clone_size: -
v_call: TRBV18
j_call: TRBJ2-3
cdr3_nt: TGTGCCAGCTCACCTTTAGGGACTCCCCGGTTAGATACGCAGTATTTT
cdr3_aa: CASSPLGTPRLDTQYF

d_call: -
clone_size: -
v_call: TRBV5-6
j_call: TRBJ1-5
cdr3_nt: TGTGCCAGCAGCTTGGGGCAGTTCAATCAGCCCCAGCATTTT
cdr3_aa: CASSLGQFNQPQHF

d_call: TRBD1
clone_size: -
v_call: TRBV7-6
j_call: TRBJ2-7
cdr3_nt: TGTGCCAGCAGCTTAGGCTACAGGGGTAGGAAACCCTACGAGCAGTACTTC
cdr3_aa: CASSLGYRGRKPYEQYF

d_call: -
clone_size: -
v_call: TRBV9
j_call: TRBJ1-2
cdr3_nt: TGTGCCAGCAGCGGCCGGGACTCATCACTTCTCTTC
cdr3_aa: CASSGRDSSLLF

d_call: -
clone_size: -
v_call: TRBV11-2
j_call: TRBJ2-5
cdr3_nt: TGTGCCAGCAGCTCACCCCCGGGGGAGACCCAGTACTTC
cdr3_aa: CASSSPPGETQYF

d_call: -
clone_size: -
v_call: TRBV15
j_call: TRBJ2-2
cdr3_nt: TGTGCCACCAGCACCGCACTGGCCACCGGGGAGCTGTTTTTT
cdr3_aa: CATSTALATGELFF

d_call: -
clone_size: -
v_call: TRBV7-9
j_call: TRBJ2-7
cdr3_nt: TGTGCCAGCAGCGCCCGAGCAGGGGGGGTTTACGAGCAGTACTTC
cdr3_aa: CASSARAGGVYEQYF

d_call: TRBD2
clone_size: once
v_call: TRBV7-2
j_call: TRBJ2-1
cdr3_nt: TGTGCCAGCAGCTTAGTCCAGCGGGACGGAAATGAGCAGTTCTTC
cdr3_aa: CASSLVQRDGNEQFF

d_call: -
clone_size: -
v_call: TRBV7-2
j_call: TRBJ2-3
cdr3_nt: TGTGCCAGCAGCTCCGGGGACCCGACAGATACGCAGTATTTT
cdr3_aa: CASSSGDPTDTQYF

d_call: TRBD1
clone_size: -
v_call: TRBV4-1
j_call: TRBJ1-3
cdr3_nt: TGCGCCAGCAGCCAAGAGGGGACAGGGACATTTCTCGCTGGAAACACCATATATTTT
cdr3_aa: CASSQEGTGTFLAGNTIYF

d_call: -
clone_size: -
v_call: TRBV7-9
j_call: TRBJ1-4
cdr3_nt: TGTGCCAGCAGTTGGACAGTTGCAACTAATGAAAAACTGTTTTTT
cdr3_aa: CASSWTVATNEKLFF

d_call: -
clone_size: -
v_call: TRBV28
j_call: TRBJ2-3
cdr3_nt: TGTGCCAGCAGTTTACCCCTTATACCAGATACGCAGTATTTT
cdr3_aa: CASSLPLIPDTQYF

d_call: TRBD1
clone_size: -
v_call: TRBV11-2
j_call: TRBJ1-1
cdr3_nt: TGTGCCAGCAGCATCCGGACAGGGGGCACTGAAGCTTTCTTT
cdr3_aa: CASSIRTGGTEAFF

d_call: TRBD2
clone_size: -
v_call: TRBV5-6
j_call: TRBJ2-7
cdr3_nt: TGTGCCAGCAGCTTGGGAGAGCTTAGACTAGCGGGAGGTGAGCAGTACTTC
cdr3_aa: CASSLGELRLAGGEQYF

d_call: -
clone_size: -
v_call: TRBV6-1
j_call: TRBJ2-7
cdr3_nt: TGTGCCTGCGGCCGGACGCCCTCCTACGAGCAGTACTTC
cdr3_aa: CACGRTPSYEQYF

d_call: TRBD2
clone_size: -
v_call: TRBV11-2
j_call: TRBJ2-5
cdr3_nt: TGTGCCAGCAGCTTACGACTAGCGGTACAAGAGACCCAGTACTTC
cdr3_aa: CASSLRLAVQETQYF

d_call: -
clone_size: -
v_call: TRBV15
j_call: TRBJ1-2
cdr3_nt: TGTGCCACCAGCAGGGGGTCTAACTATGGCTACACCTTC
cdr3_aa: CATSRGSNYGYTF

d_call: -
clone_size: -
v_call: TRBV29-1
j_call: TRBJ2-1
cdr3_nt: TGCAGCGTTGGTCAGGGCTCCTACAATGAGCAGTTCTTC
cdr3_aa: CSVGQGSYNEQFF

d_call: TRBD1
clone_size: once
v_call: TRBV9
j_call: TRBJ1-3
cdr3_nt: TGTGCCAGCAGCGTGGCAGGGGGCAATGGAAACACCATATATTTT
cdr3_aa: CASSVAGGNGNTIYF

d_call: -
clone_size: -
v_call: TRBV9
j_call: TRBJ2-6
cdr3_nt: TGTGCCAGCAGCGCTACAGGGTCTGGGGCCAACGTCCTGACTTTC
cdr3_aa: CASSATGSGANVLTF

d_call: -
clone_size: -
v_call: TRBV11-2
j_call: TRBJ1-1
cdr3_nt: TGTGCCAGCAGCCACCTAGGGGGTGAAGCTTTCTTT
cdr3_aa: CASSHLGGEAFF

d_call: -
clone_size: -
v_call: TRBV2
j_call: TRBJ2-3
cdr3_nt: TGTGCCAGCAGTGACTTAAACACAGATACGCAGTATTTT
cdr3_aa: CASSDLNTDTQYF

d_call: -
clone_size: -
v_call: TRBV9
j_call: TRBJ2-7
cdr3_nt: TGTGCCAGCAGCCACCATACAGACCCTTCCTACGAGCAGTACTTC
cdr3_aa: CASSHHTDPSYEQYF

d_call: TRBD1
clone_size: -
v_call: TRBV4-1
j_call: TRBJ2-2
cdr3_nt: TGCGCCAGCAGCCTTTCACCGGGACAGGGATCCGGGGAGCTGTTTTTT
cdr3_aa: CASSLSPGQGSGELFF

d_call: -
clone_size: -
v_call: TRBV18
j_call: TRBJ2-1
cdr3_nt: TGTGCCAGCTCACCGTCGTTCGGGGGAATGAATGAGCAGTTCTTC
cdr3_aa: CASSPSFGGMNEQFF

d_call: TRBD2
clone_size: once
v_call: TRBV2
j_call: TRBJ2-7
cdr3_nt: TGTGCCAGCTCAGCGGGGGCCGGCGAGCAGTACTTC
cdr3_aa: CASSAGAGEQYF

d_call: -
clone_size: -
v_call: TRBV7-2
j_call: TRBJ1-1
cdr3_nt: TGTGCCAGCAGCTTACCTTTTGGTTGGGGGGGCCCAGGGACAACTGAAGCTTTCTTT
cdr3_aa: CASSLPFGWGGPGTTEAFF

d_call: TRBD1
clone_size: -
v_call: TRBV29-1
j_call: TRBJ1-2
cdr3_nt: TGCAGCGTTGGGGGGACAGCCGTTGGCTATGGCTACACCTTC
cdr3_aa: CSVGGTAVGYGYTF

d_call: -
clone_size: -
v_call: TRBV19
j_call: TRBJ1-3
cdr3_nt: TGTGCCAGTAGTACAGACGGACCGCCTGGAAACACCATATATTTT
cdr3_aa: CASSTDGPPGNTIYF

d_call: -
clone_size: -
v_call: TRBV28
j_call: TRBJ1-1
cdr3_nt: TGTGCCAGCAGACTCCCGGGGCCTAAGAACACTGAAGCTTTCTTT
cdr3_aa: CASRLPGPKNTEAFF

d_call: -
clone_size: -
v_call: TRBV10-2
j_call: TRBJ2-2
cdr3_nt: TGCGCCAGCAGGGGCCCGGTGGGTACCGGGGAGCTGTTTTTT
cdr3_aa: CASRGPVGTGELFF

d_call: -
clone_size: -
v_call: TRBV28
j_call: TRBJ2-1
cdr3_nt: TGTGCCAGCCACAAGGGCGGTGGTCTTTACAATGAGCAGTTCTTC
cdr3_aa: CASHKGGGLYNEQFF

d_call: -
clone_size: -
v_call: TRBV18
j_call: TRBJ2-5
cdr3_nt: TGTGCCAGCTCACCTAGGGAAGAGACCCAGTACTTC
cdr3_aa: CASSPREETQYF

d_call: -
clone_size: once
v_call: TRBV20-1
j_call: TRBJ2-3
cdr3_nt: TGCAGTCCCCGTGAGAATACGCAGTATTTT
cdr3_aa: CSPRENTQYF

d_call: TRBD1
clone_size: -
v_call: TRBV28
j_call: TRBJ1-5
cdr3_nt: TGTGCCAGCAGGGGACAGGGAGATTATTCTCAGCCCCAGCATTTT
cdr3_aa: CASRGQGDYSQPQHF

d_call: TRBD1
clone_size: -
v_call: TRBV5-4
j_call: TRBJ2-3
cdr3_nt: TGTGCCAGCAGCATACAGGGGGCGGATACGCAGTATTTT
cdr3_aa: CASSIQGADTQYF

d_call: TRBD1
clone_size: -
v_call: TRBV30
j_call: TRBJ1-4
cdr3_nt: TGTGCCTGGAAACAGGGGGTATCGGCAACTAATGAAAAACTGTTTTTT
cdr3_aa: CAWKQGVSATNEKLFF